Following are 10 T cell receptor beta chains from one sample sequenced in a study of T cell repertoires in aging, cancer and after chemotherapy. Peripheral blood genomic DNA, not sorted cells or RNA, was the template. Multiplex touch-down PCR with TRB-A/B primers amplified rearranged V-D-J TRB sequences. TCRdb used MiXCR to reprocess the multiplex PCR reads, holding one entry per CDR3 protein. The sample has about 4,300 distinct CDR3 sequences; about 31% are singletons. Source material: blood. Receptor source: a human donor in good health.

Concerning this clonotype itself: This may be a read error, as it is one base from a much larger clone. This sequence joins TRBV19 and TRBJ2-1; tentative D call: TRBD1 (6 bases). Germline assignment: CDR1 LNHDA and CDR2 SQIVND (reference sequence). This CDR3 region has 17 residues. The chain's CDR3 is CASTYSTPGVLANKQFF. The DNA for the CDR3 is TGTGCCAGTACCTACTCCACTCCAGGGGTCTTAGCCAATAAGCAGTTCTTC.

By frequency in the sample, this clonotype is medium-sized (0.01 to 0.1%). The chain has TRBV19 and TRBJ2-5; D ambiguous. Germline V CDR1 and CDR2: LNHDA, SQIVND (reference sequence). There are 13 residues in the CDR3. V lost 6 bases and J 2 bases, leaving 10 bases between the germline ends. The CDR3 region has the DNA TGTGCCAGTAGCCCCGCGGCACAAGAGACCCAGTACTTC. Translated, it gives CASSPAAQETQYF.

Judged by abundance, this clonotype is medium-sized (0.01 to 0.1%). V is TRBV12-3 or TRBV12-4 and J is TRBJ1-6, with TRBD1 identical over 8 bases. The V gene end was trimmed by 3 bases and the J gene end by 0 bases; junction bases not matched to a gene: 4. This CDR3 comprises 17 residues. The chain's CDR3 is CASSLGQARSYNSPLHF. The CDR3 DNA sequence: TGTGCCAGCAGTTTGGGACAGGCCCGCTCCTATAATTCACCCCTCCACTTT.

The gene calls are TRBV12-3 or TRBV12-4 and TRBJ1-5; D gene uncertain. Trimming removed 1 base from V and 7 bases from J, with 8 bases in between. The CDR3 is 13 residues long. The CDR3 is CASSLDSGQPQHF. The CDR3 nucleotides are TGTGCCAGCAGTTTAGACAGCGGGCAGCCCCAGCATTTT.

In its sample, this clonotype ranks as medium-sized. The chain couples TRBV19 to TRBJ2-1; TRBD1 matches at 8 bases. CDR1 and CDR2 (germline): LNHDA, SQIVND (reference sequence). The trim removed 5 bases at V and 0 bases at J, leaving 3 bases unmatched. The CDR3 is made up of 15 amino acids. CDR3 nucleotides: TGTGCCAGTAGTTTAACAGGGGGCTCCTACAATGAGCAGTTCTTC. Amino acid sequence: CASSLTGGSYNEQFF.

This clonotype has more than one count but fewer than ten. This sequence joins TRBV6-1 and TRBJ1-1, with D unresolved. V lost 2 bases to trimming and J lost 3 bases, with 13 bases between them. Germline loops: CDR1 MNHNS, CDR2 SASEGT. CDR3 length: 15 amino acids. In nucleotides, the CDR3 is TGTGCCAGCAGTGAAAGGCAGTTTGGAGACACTGAAGCTTTCTTT. It codes for CASSERQFGDTEAFF.

The V call is TRBV5-1, the J call TRBJ2-3; 8 bases line up with TRBD2. CDR1 is SGHRS and CDR2 is YFSETQ in the germline V gene. V trimming: 4 bases; J trimming: 0 bases; junction bases outside the gene matches: 4. This CDR3 is 15 amino acids long. The CDR3 sequence: CASSSSGTSTDTQYF. The CDR3 DNA reads TGCGCCAGCAGCAGTAGCGGGACCAGCACAGATACGCAGTATTTT.

The rearrangement joins TRBV18 to TRBJ1-6, with D possibly matching TRBD1 (6 bases). Germline values: CDR1 KGHSH, CDR2 LQKENI. V lost 3 bases and J lost 4, with 7 bases in between. The CDR3 consists of 14 residues. CDR3 DNA sequence: TGTGCCAGCTCACCCGGACAGTATAATTCACCCCTCCACTTT. It specifies CASSPGQYNSPLHF.

The chain recombines TRBV4-2 with TRBJ2-7; 10 nucleotides line up with TRBD2. Germline V gene lookup returns CDR1 LGHNA and CDR2 YNFKEQ. Trimming at V came to 4 bases and at J to 3 bases, leaving 6 bases not matched to a gene. The length of the CDR3 is 15 residues. The DNA for the CDR3 is TGTGCCAGCAGCCGCCCAAGGACTAGCGGCTACGAGCAGTACTTC. This gives the protein CASSRPRTSGYEQYF.

This clonotype occurred once. Here the CDR3 reads CASSLDGGGRSEAFF. The CDR3, as DNA: TGTGCCAGCAGCTTAGATGGGGGGGGTCGGTCTGAAGCTTTCTTT. The chain uses TRBV11-2 and TRBJ1-1; D possibly corresponds to TRBD1 (5 bases). The CDR3 is 15 amino acids. Trimming removed 0 bases from V and 6 bases from J, with 14 bases in between. The germline V gene encodes CDR1 SGHAT and CDR2 FQNNGV.